A selection of T cell receptor beta chains follows, all from one sample in a study of cytomegalovirus exposure and HLA in healthy donors. The repertoire was sequenced with immunoSEQ multiplex PCR; TCRdb's copy has only in-frame clones and lacks some. The table records roughly 180,000 clones, over 70% of them present only once. What was sequenced was PBMCs. Receptors originate from a boy aged 2-15 years in good health and CMV-seronegative. Both conserved end residues are part of each CDR3. Fields, in order: D gene, clone size, J gene, V gene, CDR3 protein, CDR3 DNA. The D gene is left open where the match is weak. Only part of the rows carry a size: once, few, many, or a class if the clone is expanded.

>TRBD2|.|TRBJ2-1|TRBV30
CAWSLGLADEQFF
TGTGCCTGGAGCCTGGGACTAGCGGATGAGCAGTTCTTC
>TRBD2|.|TRBJ2-7|TRBV5-5
CASSLGMGLVGYEQYF
TGTGCCAGCAGCTTGGGAATGGGACTAGTGGGCTACGAGCAGTACTTC
>.|few|TRBJ1-1|TRBV6-5
CASSYSTRGQGEAFF
TGTGCCAGCAGTTACTCTACCAGGGGTCAGGGGGAAGCTTTCTTT
>.|.|TRBJ1-1|TRBV10-3
CAISETGQGEAFF
TGTGCCATCAGTGAGACAGGGCAGGGTGAAGCTTTCTTT
>.|.|TRBJ1-1|TRBV9
CASSVAGSLNTEAFF
TGTGCCAGCAGCGTAGCCGGGAGCCTGAACACTGAAGCTTTCTTT
>TRBD1|.|TRBJ1-3|TRBV11-2
CASSKPGGGNTIYF
TGTGCCAGCAGCAAGCCAGGGGGTGGAAACACCATATATTTT
>TRBD1|.|TRBJ1-2|TRBV19
CASRDRASYTF
TGTGCCAGTAGGGACAGGGCCTCCTACACCTTC
>.|once|TRBJ2-5|TRBV13
CASSSNGYQETQYF
TGTGCCAGCAGCTCTAACGGGTACCAAGAGACCCAGTACTTC
>.|.|TRBJ2-2|TRBV5-4
CASSPPARSGGELFF
TGTGCCAGCAGCCCCCCGGCTCGGTCAGGGGGGGAGCTGTTTTTT
>.|.|TRBJ1-1|TRBV6-6
CASKTTGGSNTEAFF
TGTGCCAGCAAGACCACGGGAGGGTCGAACACTGAAGCTTTCTTT
>TRBD1|.|TRBJ2-7|TRBV9
CASSGGQGAHEQYF
TGTGCCAGCAGCGGCGGACAGGGGGCTCACGAGCAGTACTTC
>.|.|TRBJ1-1|TRBV6-5
CASNGGGAGEAFF
TGTGCCAGCAATGGAGGGGGGGCCGGTGAAGCTTTCTTT
>.|.|TRBJ2-3|TRBV11-2
CASRSALAQRIDTQYF
TGTGCCAGCAGGTCCGCCTTAGCCCAGCGGATAGATACGCAGTATTTT
>TRBD2|few|TRBJ2-3|TRBV6-4
CASSRTSEATDTQYF
TGTGCCAGCAGTCGGACTAGCGAGGCGACAGATACGCAGTATTTT
>TRBD2|.|TRBJ2-1|TRBV2
CASSEAGPAGAFNEQFF
TGTGCCAGCAGTGAAGCCGGACCAGCGGGGGCTTTTAATGAGCAGTTCTTC
>.|.|TRBJ2-1|TRBV5-1
CASSQTPGDNEQFF
TGCGCCAGCAGCCAGACACCGGGGGACAATGAGCAGTTCTTC
>.|.|TRBJ2-5|TRBV5-4
CASSFQKETQYF
TGTGCCAGCAGCTTCCAGAAAGAGACCCAGTACTTC
>TRBD1|.|TRBJ1-2|TRBV7-2
CASSSSGTGGNYGYTF
TGTGCCAGCAGCTCGTCCGGGACAGGGGGCAACTATGGCTACACCTTC
>.|.|TRBJ1-2|TRBV5-4
CASSLDGGYYGYTF
TGTGCCAGCAGCTTAGACGGGGGGTACTATGGCTACACCTTC
>.|.|TRBJ1-1|TRBV6-6
CASRGGGRNTEAFF
TGTGCCAGCAGGGGGGGTGGAAGAAACACTGAAGCTTTCTTT
>TRBD1|.|TRBJ1-2|TRBV16
CASSQSSGTGGASYGYTF
TGTGCCAGCAGCCAATCATCCGGGACAGGGGGCGCGAGCTATGGCTACACCTTC
>.|.|TRBJ1-2|TRBV6-6
CASSLEKSGNYGYTF
TGTGCCAGCAGCCTAGAAAAGAGCGGAAACTATGGCTACACCTTC
>TRBD2|.|TRBJ2-7|TRBV5-1
CASSLGLAGGSEEYF
TGCGCCAGCAGCCTTGGACTAGCGGGAGGGTCCGAAGAGTACTTC
>.|.|TRBJ1-3|TRBV10-3
CAISLDGNTIYF
TGTGCCATCAGCCTAGACGGAAACACCATATATTTT
>.|.|TRBJ2-7|TRBV5-1
CASSFGGIGPYEQYF
TGCGCCAGCAGCTTTGGGGGGATAGGGCCCTACGAGCAGTACTTC
>TRBD2|.|TRBJ2-1|TRBV2
CASSARLAVSYNEQFF
TGTGCCAGCAGTGCTAGACTAGCGGTCTCCTACAATGAGCAGTTCTTC
>TRBD1|.|TRBJ2-5|TRBV28
CASSLRGHQETQYF
TGTGCCAGCAGTCTCAGGGGGCACCAAGAGACCCAGTACTTC
>TRBD1|.|TRBJ1-2|TRBV27
CASSPKQGSNYGYTF
TGTGCCAGCAGTCCTAAACAGGGGTCTAACTATGGCTACACCTTC
>TRBD1|.|TRBJ2-3|TRBV11-2
CASSGPGTGPDTQYF
TGTGCCAGCAGCGGGCCCGGGACAGGGCCAGATACGCAGTATTTT
>.|few|TRBJ1-1|TRBV30
CAWNRRGTEAFF
TGTGCCTGGAATAGGAGGGGCACTGAAGCTTTCTTT
>.|once|TRBJ1-4|TRBV9
CASSTRPGEKLFF
TGTGCCAGCAGCACCCGACCAGGTGAAAAACTGTTTTTT
>TRBD2|.|TRBJ2-5|TRBV7-2
CASSLEGRLAGVETQYF
TGTGCCAGCAGCTTAGAAGGTCGTCTAGCGGGAGTTGAGACCCAGTACTTC
>.|.|TRBJ1-1|TRBV21-1
CASSIKRNTEAFF
TGTGCCAGCAGCATAAAGAGGAACACTGAAGCTTTCTTT
>TRBD1|.|TRBJ1-2|TRBV29-1
CSVDTGVDGYTF
TGCAGCGTTGACACAGGGGTCGATGGCTACACCTTC
>TRBD2|once|TRBJ2-3|TRBV13
CASSLVGGGTDTQYF
TGTGCCAGCAGCTTGGTGGGAGGGGGCACAGATACGCAGTATTTT
>TRBD1|.|TRBJ1-2|TRBV19
CASSPGTAPNYGYTF
TGTGCCAGTAGTCCCGGGACAGCTCCTAACTATGGCTACACCTTC
>TRBD1|few|TRBJ2-6|TRBV2
CASSAPDRVGTLGANVLTF
TGTGCCAGCAGTGCCCCTGACAGGGTCGGTACTCTTGGGGCCAACGTCCTGACTTTC
>TRBD1|.|TRBJ2-7|TRBV12-5
CASGLQLQGYYEQYF
TGTGCTAGTGGTTTACAATTACAGGGGTACTACGAGCAGTACTTC
>.|.|TRBJ1-4|TRBV28
CASSSSPGWSTEKLFF
TGTGCCAGCAGTTCATCCCCGGGGTGGAGTACTGAAAAACTGTTTTTT
>.|once|TRBJ2-1|TRBV4-1
CASSQDQGLWASNEQFF
TGCGCCAGCAGCCAAGATCAAGGACTATGGGCCTCCAATGAGCAGTTCTTC
>TRBD2|once|TRBJ2-3|TRBV11-3
CASSSGPSTDTQYF
TGTGCCAGCAGTAGCGGGCCTAGCACAGATACGCAGTATTTT
>.|.|TRBJ2-1|TRBV11-2
CASSLLGRSSSYNEQFF
TGTGCCAGCAGTCTCCTAGGCCGGAGCAGCTCCTACAATGAGCAGTTCTTC
>.|.|TRBJ1-2|TRBV28
CASTFTSTSYYGYTF
TGTGCCAGCACCTTCACTTCTACGTCCTACTATGGCTACACCTTC
>.|few|TRBJ1-4|TRBV19
CASRERYPDEKLFF
TGTGCCAGTAGGGAGAGGTATCCGGATGAAAAACTGTTTTTT
>.|.|TRBJ2-3|TRBV5-4
CASSFATSNTQYF
TGTGCCAGCAGCTTCGCCACTAGCAATACGCAGTATTTT
>TRBD2|.|TRBJ2-5|TRBV4-3
CASSQDGAGVETQYF
TGCGCCAGCAGCCAAGATGGAGCGGGGGTGGAGACCCAGTACTTC
>.|.|TRBJ2-3|TRBV4-1
CASSQPGESGHTDTQYF
TGCGCCAGCAGCCAACCCGGGGAGAGCGGCCACACAGATACGCAGTATTTT